These 9 T cell receptor beta chains were sequenced from one sample in a study of blood T cell repertoires in COVID-19. The protocol was immunoSEQ multiplex PCR, while the TCRdb copy is restricted to in-frame clones and leaves out a portion. The sample lists around 100,000 clones, 70% to 90% occurring once. The sample comprised peripheral blood. All receptors derive from a man in his forties or fifties with acute or convalescent COVID-19.

V gene TRBV6-2 or TRBV6-3 combines with J gene TRBJ1-5, with D possibly matching TRBD1 (6 bases). CDR3 length equals 14 residues. Germline V lookup: CDR1 MNHEY, CDR2 SVGEGT. V was pared by 6 bases and J by 6 bases, with 15 bases between. The CDR3 protein is CASSPETGRQPQHF. CDR3 DNA: TGTGCCAGCAGCCCTGAGACAGGACGTCAGCCCCAGCATTTT.

The gene calls are TRBV11-2 and TRBJ2-5; D gene ambiguous. The germline V gene encodes CDR1 SGHAT and CDR2 FQNNGV. V was clipped by 3 bases and J by 5 bases, with 4 bases between them. The CDR3 extends over 11 amino acids. CDR3 DNA sequence: TGTGCCAGCAGCTTCCGGGAGACCCAGTACTTC. Its translation: CASSFRETQYF.

This rearrangement joins TRBV29-1 to TRBJ2-5; TRBD2 matches 7 bases. CDR1 SQVTM and CDR2 ANQGSEA come from the germline V gene. CDR3 length: 13 amino acids. V shed 2 bases and J 3 bases; nucleotides not matched to a gene: 3. CDR3 coding DNA: TGCAGCGTTGAAAGGACTAGAGAAGAGACCCAGTACTTC. Its protein product is CSVERTREETQYF.

This clone is a singleton in its sample. This rearrangement joins TRBV27 to TRBJ2-7; 12 bases map to TRBD2. The CDR3 has 19 amino acids. The V gene end was trimmed by 0 bases and the J gene end by 4 bases; junction bases not matched to a gene: 13. Per the germline V gene, CDR1 is MNHEY and CDR2 is SMNVEV (reference sequence). CDR3 sequence reads: CASSLSVGLPSGGVYEQYF. The DNA for the CDR3 is TGTGCCAGCAGTTTATCGGTCGGACTTCCTAGCGGGGGGGTATACGAGCAGTACTTC.

The V call is TRBV23-1, the J call TRBJ2-5; D unclear. TRBV23-1 is an open reading frame, and its role is uncertain. V was clipped by 2 bases and J by 5 bases, with 9 bases between them. The CDR3 consists of 13 residues. CDR3 sequence (DNA): TGCGCCAGCAGTCAACGGTCTTCGGAGACCCAGTACTTC. Translation: CASSQRSSETQYF.

V is TRBV5-1 and J is TRBJ2-3; 10 positions agree with TRBD2. J lost 6 bases, V lost 5 bases, and 9 bases had no gene match. Germline CDR1 reads SGHRS; CDR2 reads YFSETQ. CDR3 length: 15 residues. The CDR3 is CASRPTSGVRDTQYF. As DNA, the CDR3 is TGCGCCAGCAGACCAACTAGCGGGGTCCGCGATACGCAGTATTTT.

A few counts support this clone. The V gene is TRBV11-2, the J gene TRBJ1-4; D perhaps matches TRBD1 (5 bases). The germline V gene has CDR1 SGHAT and CDR2 FQNNGV. V dropped 1 base and J dropped 3 bases, with 12 bases sitting between them. The CDR3 totals 16 residues. In DNA, the CDR3 is TGTGCCAGCAGCTTAGGACAGACGATCTCTAATGAAAAACTGTTTTTT. Its translation is CASSLGQTISNEKLFF.

The rearrangement links TRBV23-1 to TRBJ2-5, with a tentative D call TRBD2 (5 bases). TRBV23-1 is an ORF; its function is uncertain. CDR3 length: 17 amino acids. Trimming removed 0 bases at V and 4 bases at J, with 18 bases between. The CDR3 nucleotides are TGCGCCAGCAGTCAATCTGGGGAGACACCGAGACGAGAGACCCAGTACTTC. This codes for CASSQSGETPRRETQYF.

V is TRBV7-6 and J is TRBJ2-2, with a possible D match to TRBD1 (6 bases). The CDR3 is made up of 16 amino acids. Germline CDR1 SGHVS, CDR2 FNYEAQ. Trimming cost V 0 bases and J 3 bases, with 11 bases left between them. The CDR3 spells CASSLAGGLHTGELFF. CDR3 bases: TGTGCCAGCAGCTTAGCAGGGGGTCTCCACACCGGGGAGCTGTTTTTT.